This passage covers 20 T cell receptor beta chains from one sample sequenced in a study of cytomegalovirus exposure and HLA in healthy donors. The PCR employed 60 Vbeta primers together with 13 Jbeta primers. TCRdb's table, derived via immunoSEQ multiplex PCR, lists solely in-frame clones and lacks some. Of roughly 120,000 clones listed, around a tenth are singletons. The material sequenced was PBMCs. These receptors all come from a man between 25 and 39 years old in good health and CMV-seronegative.

This clone showed up just a few times. The J gene is TRBJ2-1, the V gene TRBV27; 7 bases map to TRBD2. Germline CDR1 is MNHEY and CDR2 is SMNVEV (reference sequence). The CDR3 has 12 amino acids. Germline trimming cut 10 bases from V and 9 bases from J; bases unmatched to any gene: 9. CDR3 in DNA: TGTGCCATCCAGACTAGCTTCAGTGAGCAGTTCTTC. Protein product: CAIQTSFSEQFF.

This clone was counted between two and nine times. The chain recombines TRBV2 with TRBJ1-1; 8 bases agree with TRBD1. Germline V gives CDR1 SNHLY, CDR2 FYNNEI. This CDR3 region has 13 residues. Trimming cost V 6 bases and J 1 base; bases outside gene matches: 1. CDR3 DNA: TGTGCCAGCAGGGGACAGGAGAACACTGAAGCTTTCTTT. As protein: CASRGQENTEAFF.

This clone was detected only a few times. The rearrangement uses TRBV19 and TRBJ1-2, with TRBD1 identical over 9 bases. The germline V gene has CDR1 LNHDA and CDR2 SQIVND (reference sequence). The CDR3 length is 15 residues. The junction had 8 bases not matched to a gene; V was cut back by 8 bases and J by 1 base. The CDR3 spells CASSPGTGRNYGYTF. CDR3 coding DNA: TGTGCCAGTTCACCAGGGACAGGGCGTAACTATGGCTACACCTTC.

The genes are TRBV7-9 and TRBJ2-1, with TRBD2 matching 8 bases. CDR1 and CDR2 from the germline V gene are SEHNR and FQNEAQ (reference sequence). The CDR3 runs to 17 residues. The J segment lost 3 bases and the V segment lost 5 bases, leaving 12 bases of the junction unmatched. CDR3 DNA sequence: TGTGCCAGCAGCCCTCGTGGGAGCGGGGGACGCTACAATGAGCAGTTCTTC. This encodes CASSPRGSGGRYNEQFF.

This chain joins TRBV28 and TRBJ2-7, with D uncertain. There are 12 residues in the CDR3. Germline assignment: CDR1 MDHEN and CDR2 SYDVKM. V lost 2 bases and J 6 bases, leaving 8 bases between the germline ends. The CDR3 sequence is CASSLSVGEQYF. CDR3 in DNA: TGTGCCAGCAGTTTAAGTGTCGGCGAGCAGTACTTC.

This clone was seen more than once but under ten times. The chain couples TRBV15 to TRBJ2-5, with 8 bases lining up with TRBD1. The assigned J gene may be wrong: the sequence end matches TRBJ2-7 better. The CDR3 length is 14 residues. Germline lookup yields CDR1 LNHNV and CDR2 YYDKDF (reference sequence). In DNA form, the CDR3 reads TGTGCCACCAGCACGGTGGACAGGGTAAACGAGCAGTACTTC. It codes for CATSTVDRVNEQYF.

V is TRBV19 and J is TRBJ1-1, with a weak D call TRBD1 (6 bases). The germline gives CDR1 LNHDA, CDR2 SQIVND (reference sequence). CDR3 length: 15 residues. V was shortened by 1 base and J by 0 bases, with 9 bases between the two germline ends. CDR3 DNA: TGTGCCAGTAGTATAGGGGGGCGGGTGAACACTGAAGCTTTCTTT. This translates into CASSIGGRVNTEAFF.

The table lists this clone with a few counts. V is TRBV27 and J is TRBJ2-5; 7 bases map to TRBD1. The CDR3 has 15 residues. From germline, CDR1 is MNHEY and CDR2 SMNVEV (reference sequence). J gave up 0 bases and V 1 base, and 2 bases lay outside the gene matches. CDR3: CASSLWGTDQETQYF. The CDR3 nucleotides read TGTGCCAGCAGTTTATGGGGGACAGACCAAGAGACCCAGTACTTC.

The chain has TRBV7-6 and TRBJ2-2; maybe TRBD1 (5 bases). From germline, CDR1 is SGHVS and CDR2 FNYEAQ. The CDR3 is 16 residues long. With 2 bases removed from V and 0 bases from J, the gap between germline ends came to 10 bases. Here the CDR3 reads CASSLLWGANTGELFF. The CDR3 coding sequence is TGTGCCAGCAGCTTATTATGGGGCGCGAACACCGGGGAGCTGTTTTTT. Filled out from reference TRBV7-6 and TRBJ2-2, the complete variable domain reads GAGVSQSPRYKVTKRGQDVALRCDPISGHVSLYWYRQALGQGPEFLTYFNYEAQQDKSGLPNDRFSAERPEGSISTLTIQRTEQRDSAMYRCASSLLWGANTGELFFGEGSRLTVL.

V gene TRBV6-6 combines with J gene TRBJ2-7; possibly TRBD2 for D (6 bases). V was shortened by 5 bases and J by 2 bases, with 19 bases between the two germline ends. Germline V CDR1 and CDR2: MNHNY, SVGAGI (reference sequence). The CDR3 runs to 16 residues. The CDR3 here is CASSPVRGSGPYEQYF. The CDR3 DNA is TGTGCCAGCAGTCCGGTGCGGGGTAGCGGTCCCTACGAGCAGTACTTC.

This clone was found a few times. The J gene is TRBJ2-1, the V gene TRBV11-3; 8 bases fit TRBD2. Germline CDR1 reads SGHNT; CDR2 reads YENEEA. There are 16 residues in the CDR3. V trimming: 0 bases; J trimming: 2 bases; junction bases outside the gene matches: 3. This chain's CDR3 is CASSLDRLAPYNEQFF. The CDR3 region has the DNA TGTGCCAGCAGCTTAGATAGACTAGCGCCCTACAATGAGCAGTTCTTC.

The chain carries TRBV25-1 and TRBJ2-1; TRBD1 is a possible D gene (8 bases). The CDR3 covers 16 residues. Germline values: CDR1 MGHDK, CDR2 SYGVNS. The V gene lost 5 bases and the J gene lost 2 bases, with 16 bases spanning the gap. CDR3 nucleotides: TGTGCCAGCAGTACTAGGACAGGGACTACCTACAATGAGCAGTTCTTC. Translated, it gives CASSTRTGTTYNEQFF. Supplemented by reference TRBV25-1 and TRBJ2-1, the full variable domain reads EADIYQTPRYLVIGTGKKITLECSQTMGHDKMYWYQQDPGMELHLIHYSYGVNSTEKGDLSSESTVSRIRTEHFPLTLESARPSHTSQYLCASSTRTGTTYNEQFFGPGTRLTVL.

This clone was counted between two and nine times. The V and J genes are TRBV5-1 and TRBJ2-7; 10 bases are shared with TRBD2. The CDR3 extends over 15 amino acids. In germline, CDR1 is SGHRS, CDR2 YFSETQ. The V segment lost 2 bases and the J segment 7 bases; nucleotides outside the gene matches: 9. The DNA for the CDR3 is TGCGCCAGCAGCTTCTCTAGCGGGAGAAAGCAGGAGCAGTACTTC. The encoded protein is CASSFSSGRKQEQYF. Filled out from reference TRBV5-1 and TRBJ2-7, the complete variable domain reads KAGVTQTPRYLIKTRGQQVTLSCSPISGHRSVSWYQQTPGQGLQFLFEYFSETQRNKGNFPGRFSGRQFSNSRSEMNVSTLELGDSALYLCASSFSSGRKQEQYFGPGTRLTVT.

V is TRBV27 and J is TRBJ2-7, with D tentatively TRBD2 (5 bases). Germline CDR1 and CDR2: MNHEY and SMNVEV (reference sequence). The CDR3 is made up of 14 amino acids. V was clipped by 2 bases and J by 2 bases, with 10 bases between them. The CDR3 nucleotides read TGTGCCAGCAGTTTAAGGGCGGGTACCTACGAGCAGTACTTC. Protein sequence: CASSLRAGTYEQYF.

This sequence joins TRBV2 and TRBJ2-4, with TRBD1 as a possible D gene (6 bases). The germline CDR1 and CDR2 sequences are SNHLY and FYNNEI. Trimming removed 8 bases from V and 0 bases from J, with 26 bases in between. This CDR3 is built from 19 residues. The DNA for the CDR3 is TGTGCCAGCGGCGCTCGGACAGAGAAATTTTCTCTAGCCAAAAACATTCAGTACTTC. Translating it yields CASGARTEKFSLAKNIQYF.

This clone was counted only a few times. The genes are TRBV27 and TRBJ1-5; TRBD1 agrees at 8 bases. The germline V gene encodes CDR1 MNHEY and CDR2 SMNVEV (reference sequence). This CDR3 spans 16 amino acids. The J segment lost 0 bases and the V segment lost 2 bases, leaving 3 bases of the junction unmatched. Here the CDR3 DNA reads TGTGCCAGCAGTTTAGGGACAGGATATAGCAATCAGCCCCAGCATTTT. It codes for CASSLGTGYSNQPQHF.

The chain recombines TRBV2 with TRBJ2-1; D ambiguous. Trimming stripped 1 base from V and 4 bases from J, with 8 bases between. Germline-derived CDR1 and CDR2 are SNHLY and FYNNEI. The CDR3 is 14 amino acids. The CDR3 DNA follows: TGTGCCAGCAGTGAAGGGGTCGGGTACAATGAGCAGTTCTTC. Protein: CASSEGVGYNEQFF.

The chain uses TRBV6-1 and TRBJ2-7; D not resolved. The CDR3 spans 12 residues. Looked up from germline, CDR1 is MNHNS and CDR2 is SASEGT. The V end lost 6 bases, the J end lost 10 bases, and 16 bases lay between the germline ends. The CDR3 DNA follows: TGTGCCAGCAGCGTTCCCGGAGCGAAACAGTACTTC. Protein sequence: CASSVPGAKQYF.

In this sample, this clone turned up a few times. This chain links TRBV4-1 with TRBJ2-7; the D gene is possibly TRBD2 (6 bases). Germline V gene sequence: CDR1 MGHRA, CDR2 YSYEKL. The CDR3 sequence is 18 residues long. The ends were cut back, 1 base at V and 0 bases at J, with 19 bases in the middle. CDR3 sequence reads: CASSQGVSGDFYSYEQYF. The CDR3 DNA follows: TGCGCCAGCAGCCAAGGGGTTAGCGGAGATTTCTACTCCTACGAGCAGTACTTC.

This clone was detected a few times. The chain couples TRBV9 to TRBJ1-5; maybe TRBD1 (6 bases). The CDR3 covers 15 residues. V lost 3 bases to trimming and J lost 6 bases, with 16 bases between them. The germline gives CDR1 SGDLS, CDR2 YYNGEE. Written as DNA, the CDR3 is TGTGCCAGCAGCGCGACAGGTGGGCGATCTCAGCCCCAGCATTTT. This encodes CASSATGGRSQPQHF.